The 32 T cell receptor beta chains listed next were all sequenced from one sample in a study of T cells in Graves' hyperthyroidism and ophthalmopathy. Amplification yielded TCR beta CDR3 regions, with RNA transcripts as the source. The study used the HTBI primer set for a first-round RT-PCR of the TCR CDR3. TCRdb reprocessed the multiplex PCR reads via MiXCR and lists one record per CDR3 protein. The sample lists 490,000 or so distinct CDR3 sequences, 22% occurring once. The sequenced material came from blood. Receptors originate from a woman in her 70s with Graves' ophthalmopathy.

This clonotype was seen ten or more times. The chain uses TRBV2 and TRBJ1-1; D call uncertain. The germline V gene encodes CDR1 SNHLY and CDR2 FYNNEI. The V and J ends lost 4 bases and 4 bases respectively, with 13 bases between them. The CDR3 length is 14 residues. DNA of the CDR3: TGTGCCAGCAGTGTCTCCGAGGGTGGCACTGAAGCTTTCTTT. Its translation is CASSVSEGGTEAFF. Combining the CDR3 with reference TRBV2 and TRBJ1-1 gives the whole variable domain EPEVTQTPSHQVTQMGQEVILRCVPISNHLYFYWYRQILGQKVEFLVSFYNNEISEKSEIFDDQFSVERPDGSNFTLKIRSTKLEDSAMYFCASSVSEGGTEAFFGQGTRLTVV.

V usage is TRBV6-2 or TRBV6-3 and J usage is TRBJ2-4, with no clear D. CDR1 MNHEY and CDR2 SVGEGT come from the germline V gene. The CDR3 covers 11 residues. With 3 bases removed from V and 7 bases from J, the gap between germline ends came to 4 bases. The CDR3: CASSYENIQYF. CDR3 sequence (DNA): TGTGCCAGCAGTTATGAGAACATTCAGTACTTC.

This clonotype was observed a handful of times. This rearrangement joins TRBV7-2 to TRBJ1-4; TRBD1 matches at 7 bases. V was clipped by 3 bases and J by 7 bases; unmatched bases: 8. This CDR3 region has 15 residues. Germline lookup yields CDR1 SGHTA and CDR2 FQGNSA. The CDR3 coding sequence is TGTGCCAGCAGCTTCTCAATTTACAGGGGTGAAAAACTGTTTTTT. It is translated as CASSFSIYRGEKLFF.

In this sample, this clonotype turned up a few times. The V and J genes are TRBV25-1 and TRBJ2-2, with 11 bases aligning to TRBD2. The CDR3 totals 17 residues. Trimming took 2 bases from V and 6 from J; bases not matched to a gene: 8. Germline V lookup: CDR1 MGHDK, CDR2 SYGVNS. The chain's CDR3 is CASSETSGSPQSGELFF. As DNA, the CDR3 is TGTGCCAGCAGTGAAACTAGCGGGAGCCCTCAATCCGGGGAGCTGTTTTTT.

This clonotype has only a few counts. The gene calls are TRBV6-1 and TRBJ1-1; D may be TRBD1 (5 bases). The CDR3 is 14 amino acids. In germline, CDR1 is MNHNS, CDR2 SASEGT. Trimming removed 8 bases from V and 0 bases from J, with 13 bases in between. This chain's CDR3 is CASAPGPLNTEAFF. CDR3 in DNA: TGTGCCAGCGCTCCGGGACCCCTGAACACTGAAGCTTTCTTT.

This clonotype was detected many times. The chain employs TRBV2 and TRBJ2-6; D might be TRBD1 (6 bases). The CDR3 totals 16 residues. Germline V gene data show CDR1 as SNHLY and CDR2 as FYNNEI. With 5 bases removed from V and 1 base from J, the gap between germline ends came to 12 bases. In nucleotides, the CDR3 is TGTGCCAGCAGTCTGGACAGAGGATCTGGGGCCAACGTCCTGACTTTC. Its protein product is CASSLDRGSGANVLTF. The complete variable domain, with remaining parts taken from reference TRBV2 and TRBJ2-6, reads EPEVTQTPSHQVTQMGQEVILRCVPISNHLYFYWYRQILGQKVEFLVSFYNNEISEKSEIFDDQFSVERPDGSNFTLKIRSTKLEDSAMYFCASSLDRGSGANVLTFGAGSRLTVL.

This rearrangement joins TRBV5-1 to TRBJ1-1; D may be TRBD1 (5 bases). The CDR3 is 15 amino acids. V lost 1 base, J lost 4 bases, and 14 bases lay in between. The germline gives CDR1 SGHRS, CDR2 YFSETQ. The CDR3 DNA reads TGCGCCAGCAGCTTGTCTGTCAGGGTAGGCACTGAAGCTTTCTTT. It specifies CASSLSVRVGTEAFF.

At least ten counts were recorded for this clonotype. V gene TRBV28 combines with J gene TRBJ1-1; no definite D call. Trimming left V 3 bases short and J 5 bases short, with 4 bases between. CDR1 is MDHEN and CDR2 is SYDVKM in the germline V gene. This CDR3 spans 11 amino acids. CDR3 DNA sequence: TGTGCCAGCAGTTTTTTGACTGAAGCTTTCTTT. This codes for CASSFLTEAFF.

This clonotype occurred many times. The chain employs TRBV5-1 and TRBJ1-1; no firm D call. The germline CDR1 and CDR2 sequences are SGHRS and YFSETQ. Trimming took off 0 bases at V and 3 bases at J, with 6 bases between the two ends. The CDR3 spans 13 residues. CDR3 bases: TGCGCCAGCAGCTTGGGGGCAGACACTGAAGCTTTCTTT. Amino acids: CASSLGADTEAFF.

The genes are TRBV2 and TRBJ2-1; D is tentatively TRBD1 or TRBD2 (5 bases each). Germline-derived CDR1 and CDR2 are SNHLY and FYNNEI. The CDR3 consists of 15 residues. Trimming shortened V by 6 bases and J by 10 bases, and 22 bases separated the two germline ends. The CDR3 here is CASSPQGLATGEQFF. CDR3 bases: TGTGCCAGCAGCCCGCAGGGTCTAGCTACCGGCGAGCAGTTCTTC.

This clonotype was observed at least ten times. For the CDR3, the DNA is TGTGCCAGCAGCTTAGCTGACGGCAGCTCCTACGAGCAGTACTTC. Its protein is CASSLADGSSYEQYF. The chain is built from TRBV11-2 and TRBJ2-7; the D is unclear. Germline CDR1 reads SGHAT; CDR2 reads FQNNGV. The length of the CDR3 is 15 residues. V lost 1 base to trimming and J lost 0 bases, with 10 bases between them.

The chain links TRBV7-2 to TRBJ2-1; 8 nucleotides agree with TRBD1. Germline V gene lookup returns CDR1 SGHTA and CDR2 FQGNSA. The junction had 5 bases not matched to a gene; V was cut back by 5 bases and J by 5 bases. The CDR3 totals 14 residues. CDR3 in amino acids: CASSPGGRDNEQFF. CDR3 nucleotide sequence: TGTGCCAGCAGCCCAGGGGGCCGAGACAATGAGCAGTTCTTC.

This clonotype was detected ten times or more. V and J are TRBV5-1 and TRBJ2-7, with a tentative D call TRBD1 (5 bases). Between the trimmed V and J ends, which lost 0 bases and 4 bases, there was a span of 11 bases. This CDR3 contains 14 residues. CDR1 is SGHRS and CDR2 is YFSETQ in the germline V gene. The CDR3 spells CASSLESGRYEQYF. The CDR3 bases are TGCGCCAGCAGCTTGGAGTCAGGGCGGTACGAGCAGTACTTC.

This clonotype showed up many times. The rearrangement links TRBV12-3 or TRBV12-4 to TRBJ2-5; weak D call: TRBD1 (5 bases). CDR3 length: 17 residues. The V gene lost 2 bases and the J gene lost 1 base, with 17 bases spanning the gap. Here the CDR3 DNA reads TGTGCCAGCAGTTTATGGGGCGACGCCCCCCCCCAAGAGACCCAGTACTTC. It specifies CASSLWGDAPPQETQYF.

This clonotype was counted between two and nine times. V gene TRBV12-3 or TRBV12-4 combines with J gene TRBJ2-4; D may be TRBD1 (7 bases). V gave up 2 bases and J gave up 7 bases, with 21 bases separating them. This CDR3 region has 17 residues. Here the CDR3 DNA reads TGTGCCAGCAGTTTACCCAACAGGGGCCGGAGGGGGAACATTCAGTACTTC. It specifies CASSLPNRGRRGNIQYF.

This rearrangement joins TRBV11-3 to TRBJ2-1; the D is unclear. V lost 6 bases and J 7 bases, leaving 22 bases between the germline ends. In germline, CDR1 is SGHNT, CDR2 YENEEA. This CDR3 is 16 amino acids long. As DNA, the CDR3 is TGTGCCAGCAGTCTGGGCGGAAGCTTAGGCGCGAATGAGCAGTTCTTC. This translates into CASSLGGSLGANEQFF.

This clonotype was recorded a few times. J is TRBJ1-1 and V is TRBV7-2, with a weak D call TRBD1 (5 bases). V was shortened by 6 bases and J by 4 bases, with 18 bases between the two germline ends. Germline assignment: CDR1 SGHTA and CDR2 FQGNSA. This CDR3 contains 15 residues. The CDR3 DNA reads TGTGCCAGCAGGTCGGGGGGAATGGATGGCACTGAAGCTTTCTTT. It specifies CASRSGGMDGTEAFF.

V gene TRBV10-3 combines with J gene TRBJ1-1; TRBD1 matches at 7 bases. Germline assignment: CDR1 ENHRY and CDR2 SYGVKD. CDR3 length: 14 amino acids. Unmatched junction bases numbered 4, after V lost 3 bases and J lost 3 bases. CDR3 nucleotide sequence: TGTGCCATCAGTGAACAGGGGAAATACACTGAAGCTTTCTTT. As protein: CAISEQGKYTEAFF.

This clonotype has more than one count but fewer than ten. The chain's CDR3 is CASSLDSGGREQFF. For the CDR3, the DNA is TGTGCCAGCAGCTTAGATTCCGGAGGACGTGAGCAGTTCTTC. V usage is TRBV7-2 and J usage is TRBJ2-1, with D perhaps matching TRBD2 (5 bases). The ends were cut back, 1 base at V and 9 bases at J, with 13 bases in the middle. The CDR3 is 14 residues long. Germline CDR1 reads SGHTA; CDR2 reads FQGNSA.

CDR3 in amino acids: CASSLAFRADTQYF. In DNA, the CDR3 is TGTGCCAGCAGCTTAGCGTTCAGGGCAGATACGCAGTATTTT. V gene TRBV7-2 combines with J gene TRBJ2-3, with D perhaps TRBD1 (5 bases). Between the trimmed V and J ends, which lost 0 bases and 4 bases, there was a span of 8 bases. The CDR3 is 14 residues long. CDR1 and CDR2 from the germline V gene are SGHTA and FQGNSA.

The chain uses TRBV24-1 and TRBJ2-1, with D perhaps TRBD2 (6 bases). CDR3 size: 15 residues. V shed 4 bases and J shed 3 bases, with 12 bases lying between them. CDR1 is KGHDR and CDR2 is SFDVKD in the germline V gene. For the CDR3, the DNA is TGTGCCACCAGTGAAGGAGGGACTCTCTACAATGAGCAGTTCTTC. Its translation: CATSEGGTLYNEQFF.

CDR3 nucleotide sequence: TGCGCCAGCAGTGGGACAGGGAGTACTGAAGCTTTCTTT. It is translated as CASSGTGSTEAFF. The V and J genes are TRBV10-1 and TRBJ1-1; 8 nucleotides match TRBD1. The CDR3 covers 13 residues. After removal of 4 bases from V and 5 bases from J, the junction contained 3 bases not matched to a gene. Germline V gives CDR1 WNHNN, CDR2 SYGVQD (reference sequence).

This clonotype turned up a few times. CDR3 in amino acids: CASSLDATYEQYF. For the CDR3, the DNA is TGTGCCAGCAGCTTAGACGCGACATACGAGCAGTACTTC. The rearrangement links TRBV11-3 to TRBJ2-7; D ambiguous. This CDR3 region has 13 residues. The V end was cut by 0 bases, the J end by 4 bases, with 7 bases between. CDR1 and CDR2 from the germline V gene are SGHNT and YENEEA.

This clonotype was observed a few times. This chain joins TRBV11-2 and TRBJ2-2, with D unresolved. V lost 2 bases and J 7 bases, leaving 11 bases between the germline ends. This CDR3 has 14 amino acids. Per germline, CDR1 SGHAT and CDR2 FQNNGV. CDR3 region: CASSLTGLGGELFF. CDR3 nucleotide sequence: TGTGCCAGCAGCTTAACCGGTCTCGGCGGGGAGCTGTTTTTT.

This clonotype appeared a few times. This chain links TRBV18 with TRBJ2-5; 7 nucleotides match TRBD1. Per the germline V gene, CDR1 is KGHSH and CDR2 is LQKENI. CDR3 length: 14 residues. V dropped 2 bases and J dropped 4; count of bases not matched to a gene: 4. The CDR3: CASSPNRGGETQYF. As DNA, the CDR3 is TGTGCCAGCTCACCAAACAGGGGCGGAGAGACCCAGTACTTC.

This clonotype was counted a few times. This sequence joins TRBV20-1 and TRBJ2-1; TRBD1 might be the D (6 bases). Trimming took 3 bases from V and 2 from J, leaving 23 bases between them. Germline CDR1 and CDR2: DFQATT and SNEGSKA (reference sequence). The CDR3 consists of 18 residues. CDR3: CSASNRAIGINPYNEQFF. DNA of the CDR3: TGCAGTGCTAGCAACAGGGCAATCGGAATCAATCCCTACAATGAGCAGTTCTTC.

There are a few counts of this clonotype. The V call is TRBV5-6, the J call TRBJ2-5; TRBD2 agrees at 13 bases. The CDR3 loop spans 15 amino acids. Per germline, CDR1 SGHDT and CDR2 YYEEEE. V dropped 1 base and J dropped 7; count of bases not matched to a gene: 4. The CDR3 sequence is CASSLRLAGGGTQYF. CDR3 sequence (DNA): TGTGCCAGCAGCTTGCGACTAGCGGGAGGCGGGACCCAGTACTTC.

This clonotype was counted a few times. This sequence joins TRBV20-1 and TRBJ2-1, with 8 bases that match TRBD2. The CDR3 is 15 amino acids. Germline CDR1 DFQATT, CDR2 SNEGSKA (reference sequence). V trimming: 4 bases; J trimming: 1 base; junction bases outside the gene matches: 6. The CDR3 DNA sequence: TGCAGTGCTACTAGGCCTAGCGGGTCCTACAATGAGCAGTTCTTC. Protein: CSATRPSGSYNEQFF.

This clonotype was found a few times. The chain has TRBV2 and TRBJ1-5; 9 bases match TRBD1. The germline V gene has CDR1 SNHLY and CDR2 FYNNEI. V dropped 6 bases and J dropped 4; count of bases not matched to a gene: 7. The CDR3 consists of 15 residues. CDR3 region: CASRGDRVFNQPQHF. CDR3 nucleotide sequence: TGTGCCAGCAGGGGGGACAGGGTGTTTAATCAGCCCCAGCATTTT. The full variable domain, with the rest looked up from reference TRBV2 and TRBJ1-5, is EPEVTQTPSHQVTQMGQEVILRCVPISNHLYFYWYRQILGQKVEFLVSFYNNEISEKSEIFDDQFSVERPDGSNFTLKIRSTKLEDSAMYFCASRGDRVFNQPQHFGDGTRLSIL.

This clonotype was seen only a few times. The gene calls are TRBV9 and TRBJ2-2; D unclear. The CDR3 is 16 amino acids. Germline CDR1 and CDR2: SGDLS and YYNGEE. V was pared by 0 bases and J by 6 bases, with 15 bases between. The CDR3 protein is CASSVGLRGEAGELFF. The CDR3, as DNA: TGTGCCAGCAGCGTAGGGCTCCGAGGAGAGGCCGGGGAGCTGTTTTTT.

This clonotype was picked up many times. An end of the junction does not agree with germline; a read error may underlie this. The chain is built from TRBV5-1 and TRBJ1-2; a weak D match, TRBD1 (6 bases). The CDR3 runs to 12 residues. Germline CDR1 is SGHRS and CDR2 is YFSETQ. CDR3 bases: TGTGCCAGCAGTTCAGGGGACTATGGCTACACCTTC. Translating it yields CASSSGDYGYTF.

The rearrangement joins TRBV12-3 or TRBV12-4 to TRBJ2-1; the D gene is possibly TRBD2 (6 bases). The CDR3 contains 13 residues. V shed 3 bases and J shed 8 bases, with 11 bases lying between them. CDR3 sequence (DNA): TGTGCCAGCAGTTTTCGGTGGGGGGATGAGCAGTTCTTC. As protein: CASSFRWGDEQFF.